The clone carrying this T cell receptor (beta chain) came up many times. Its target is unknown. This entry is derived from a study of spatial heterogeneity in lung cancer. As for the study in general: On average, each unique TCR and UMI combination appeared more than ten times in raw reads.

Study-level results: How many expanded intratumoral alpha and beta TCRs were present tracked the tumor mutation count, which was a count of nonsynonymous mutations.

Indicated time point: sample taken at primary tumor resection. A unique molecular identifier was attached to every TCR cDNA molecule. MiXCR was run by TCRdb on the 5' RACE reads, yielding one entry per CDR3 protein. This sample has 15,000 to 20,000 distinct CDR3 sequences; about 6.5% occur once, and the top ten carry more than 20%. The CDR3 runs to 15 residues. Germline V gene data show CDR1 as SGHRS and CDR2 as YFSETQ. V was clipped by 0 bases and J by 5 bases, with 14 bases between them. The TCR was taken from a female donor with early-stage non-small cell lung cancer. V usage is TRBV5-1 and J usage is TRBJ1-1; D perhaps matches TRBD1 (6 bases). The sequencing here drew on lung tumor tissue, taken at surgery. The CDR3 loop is CASSLVGGASTEAFF. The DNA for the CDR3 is TGCGCCAGCAGCTTGGTGGGGGGCGCGTCGACTGAAGCTTTCTTT.